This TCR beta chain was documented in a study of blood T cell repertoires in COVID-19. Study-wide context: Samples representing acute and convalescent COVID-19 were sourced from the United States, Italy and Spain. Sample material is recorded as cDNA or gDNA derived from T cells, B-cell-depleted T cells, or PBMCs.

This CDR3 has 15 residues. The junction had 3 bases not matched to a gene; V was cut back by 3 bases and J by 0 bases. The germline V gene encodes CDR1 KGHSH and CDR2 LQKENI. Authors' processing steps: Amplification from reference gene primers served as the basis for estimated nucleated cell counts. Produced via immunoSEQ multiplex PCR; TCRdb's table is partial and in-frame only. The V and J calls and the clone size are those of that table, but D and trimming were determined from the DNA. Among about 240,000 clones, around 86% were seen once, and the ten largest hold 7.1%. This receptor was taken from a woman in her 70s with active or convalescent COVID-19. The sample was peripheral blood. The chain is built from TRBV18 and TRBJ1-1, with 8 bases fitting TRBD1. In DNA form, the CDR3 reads TGTGCCAGCTCACCTAACAGGGGGATGAACACTGAAGCTTTCTTT. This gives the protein CASSPNRGMNTEAFF.